Each of the 30 T cell receptor beta chains below was sequenced from the same sample in a study of T cell repertoires in cytomegalovirus infection. TCRdb re-derived calls from the reads in MiXCR, one entry per CDR3 protein. Here the sample spans approximately 89,000 distinct CDR3 sequences, over 25% being singletons. Their specific antigens are unknown. Source: CD8+ T cells from cultured PBMCs, taken from culture after CMV antigen stimulation. These receptors came from a human donor in good health (CMV status not recorded). Some clones in this sample may be carry-over from other donors' samples.

The chain is built from TRBV11-1 and TRBJ1-6, with D possibly TRBD1 on 5 matching bases. CDR3 length: 11 amino acids. CDR1 and CDR2 from the germline V gene are SGHAT and FQDESV (reference sequence). V dropped 8 bases and J dropped 15 bases, with 14 bases sitting between them. CDR3 region: CASRTETVLHF. The CDR3, as DNA: TGTGCCAGCCGGACCGAGACAGTCCTCCACTTT.

This clonotype appeared many times. The chain joins TRBV19 to TRBJ2-1; 7 bases are a match to TRBD2. The CDR3 is 15 amino acids. V gave up 9 bases and J gave up 0 bases; unmatched junction bases: 8. Germline assignment: CDR1 LNHDA and CDR2 SQIVND (reference sequence). The CDR3 sequence is CASSLGGSSYNEQFF. CDR3 DNA: TGTGCCAGCAGCTTAGGCGGGAGCTCCTACAATGAGCAGTTCTTC.

This clonotype was counted between two and nine times. The J gene is TRBJ1-4, the V gene TRBV5-6, with D tentatively TRBD1 (5 bases). Germline-derived CDR1 and CDR2 are SGHDT and YYEEEE. Trimming removed 0 bases at V and 8 bases at J, with 11 bases between. This CDR3 comprises 14 residues. The CDR3 loop reads CASSLEGPGEKLFF. In DNA, the CDR3 is TGTGCCAGCAGCTTGGAGGGGCCTGGGGAAAAACTGTTTTTT.

A word on this clonotype: It may be a read error: a sequence one base away is much more abundant. The chain uses TRBV27 and TRBJ1-1; maybe TRBD1 (5 bases). The germline V gene encodes CDR1 MNHEY and CDR2 SMNVEV (reference sequence). CDR3 length: 17 amino acids. The CDR3 reads CASSLTQGSVYGTGAFF. DNA for the CDR3: TGTGCCAGCAGTTTAACCCAGGGTAGTGTCTATGGCACTGGAGCTTTCTTT.

The gene calls are TRBV7-2 and TRBJ2-1; the D is unclear. The CDR3 sequence is 14 residues long. Germline lookup yields CDR1 SGHTA and CDR2 FQGNSA. V lost 4 bases to trimming and J lost 4 bases, with 11 bases between them. For the CDR3, the DNA is TGTGCCAGCAGCTCGTCAGTCCTATACAATGAGCAGTTCTTC. It encodes CASSSSVLYNEQFF.

The chain is built from TRBV7-2 and TRBJ2-3; 10 bases match TRBD2. The CDR3 extends over 18 amino acids. The germline gives CDR1 SGHTA, CDR2 FQGNSA. V was clipped by 3 bases and J by 4 bases; unmatched bases: 13. CDR3 amino acids: CASSFSSGGRVNPDTQYF. CDR3 in DNA: TGTGCCAGCAGCTTCAGTAGCGGGGGGCGAGTGAATCCAGATACGCAGTATTTT. Based on the CDR3 plus reference TRBV7-2 and TRBJ2-3, the full variable domain is GAGVSQSPSNKVTEKGKDVELRCDPISGHTALYWYRQSLGQGLEFLIYFQGNSAPDKSGLPSDRFSAERTGGSVSTLTIQRTQQEDSAVYLCASSFSSGGRVNPDTQYFGPGTRLTVL.

The chain has TRBV11-1 and TRBJ2-5; the D gene could be TRBD1 or TRBD2 (5 bases each). The CDR3 sequence is 16 residues long. V shed 5 bases and J shed 5 bases, with 21 bases lying between them. Germline V gives CDR1 SGHAT, CDR2 FQDESV (reference sequence). The CDR3 sequence is CASSGRGRQTSETQYF. CDR3 nucleotides: TGTGCCAGCAGCGGTCGGGGACGGCAGACTTCGGAGACCCAGTACTTC. The full variable domain, its missing parts supplied by reference TRBV11-1 and TRBJ2-5, is EAEVAQSPRYKITEKSQAVAFWCDPISGHATLYWYRQILGQGPELLVQFQDESVVDDSQLPKDRFSAERLKGVDSTLKIQPAELGDSAMYLCASSGRGRQTSETQYFGPGTRLLVL.

This clonotype was recorded many times. V usage is TRBV24-1 and J usage is TRBJ1-2; 10 bases map to TRBD1. V lost 4 bases to trimming and J lost 7 bases; unmatched junction nucleotides: 2. This CDR3 spans 13 amino acids. CDR1 and CDR2 from the germline V gene are KGHDR and SFDVKD. CDR3 sequence (DNA): TGTGCCACCAGTGAGGGACAGGGGACTGGCTACACCTTC. Translation gives CATSEGQGTGYTF.

In this sample, this clonotype turned up many times. The chain employs TRBV6-1 and TRBJ2-7; tentative D call: TRBD1 (5 bases). The CDR3 is made up of 15 amino acids. The germline V gene encodes CDR1 MNHNS and CDR2 SASEGT. With 5 bases removed from V and 2 bases from J, the gap between germline ends came to 16 bases. The CDR3 bases are TGTGCCAGCAGTAAACAGAGGAAGGGGCCCTACGAGCAGTACTTC. This codes for CASSKQRKGPYEQYF.

The genes are TRBV5-6 and TRBJ1-2; tentative D call: TRBD1 (5 bases). The CDR3 runs 16 residues. Germline V gene lookup returns CDR1 SGHDT and CDR2 YYEEEE. The germline V and J ends were trimmed by 1 base and 5 bases, with 18 bases remaining between them. Written as DNA, the CDR3 is TGTGCCAGCAGCTTGTGGGGGATGGACTCGAGTTATGGCTACACCTTC. This codes for CASSLWGMDSSYGYTF.

This clonotype was seen ten or more times. The chain uses TRBV7-6 and TRBJ1-4; the match to TRBD1 covers 8 bases. V was pared by 5 bases and J by 8 bases, with 10 bases of the junction left unmatched. Germline V gene lookup returns CDR1 SGHVS and CDR2 FNYEAQ. There are 15 residues in the CDR3. The CDR3 nucleotides read TGTGCCAGCAGCCCCTCCGGACAGGGAAAGGAAAAACTGTTTTTT. Protein: CASSPSGQGKEKLFF.

This clonotype was picked up many times. For the CDR3, the DNA is TGTGCCAGTTCGGGACTAGCGGGAGTCACCACAGATACGCAGTATTTT. It translates to CASSGLAGVTTDTQYF. This chain connects TRBV19 to TRBJ2-3, with TRBD2 matching over 14 bases. The trim removed 8 bases at V and 2 bases at J, leaving 6 bases unmatched. This CDR3 has 16 residues. Germline values: CDR1 LNHDA, CDR2 SQIVND (reference sequence).

In this sample, this clonotype turned up many times. The V gene is TRBV7-9, the J gene TRBJ2-3; 8 nucleotides agree with TRBD2. The CDR3 has 18 residues. With 1 base clipped from V and 7 bases from J, the junction kept 16 bases outside the gene matches. In germline, CDR1 is SEHNR, CDR2 FQNEAQ (reference sequence). In DNA, the CDR3 is TGTGCCAGCAGCTTAGTCTCCTCTGATAGCGGGGAACTCTATACGCAGTATTTT. This encodes CASSLVSSDSGELYTQYF.

V is TRBV5-1 and J is TRBJ1-2, with no clear D. Germline-derived CDR1 and CDR2 are SGHRS and YFSETQ. The ends were cut back, 4 bases at V and 4 bases at J, with 11 bases in the middle. There are 13 residues in the CDR3. The CDR3 sequence: CASSMEQSYGYTF. The CDR3 nucleotides are TGCGCCAGCAGCATGGAACAGTCCTATGGCTACACCTTC.

This clonotype was counted only a few times. The chain joins TRBV7-2 to TRBJ1-3, with D hard to call. This CDR3 region has 15 residues. Germline lookup yields CDR1 SGHTA and CDR2 FQGNSA. V dropped 5 bases and J dropped 0 bases, with 11 bases sitting between them. CDR3 coding DNA: TGTGCCAGCAGCGCAAGTGGTTTCTCTGGAAACACCATATATTTT. Translation: CASSASGFSGNTIYF.

The sample holds a few counts of this clonotype. The V and J genes are TRBV7-6 and TRBJ2-2; tentative D call: TRBD1 (5 bases). The CDR3 totals 13 residues. Germline CDR1 is SGHVS and CDR2 is FNYEAQ. Trimming cost V 4 bases and J 3 bases, with 6 bases left between them. CDR3 in amino acids: CASSSGYTGELFF. CDR3 DNA: TGTGCCAGCAGCTCAGGGTACACCGGGGAGCTGTTTTTT.

This clonotype was observed a handful of times. The chain couples TRBV19 to TRBJ1-5, with 7 positions matching TRBD1. There are 16 residues in the CDR3. After removal of 0 bases from V and 3 bases from J, the junction contained 5 bases not matched to a gene. Germline V CDR1 and CDR2: LNHDA, SQIVND (reference sequence). The CDR3 DNA follows: TGTGCCAGTAGTATAGAGACAGGGACGCTCAATCAGCCCCAGCATTTT. Its protein is CASSIETGTLNQPQHF.

The rearrangement links TRBV6-1 to TRBJ1-1, with D uncertain. Germline loops: CDR1 MNHNS, CDR2 SASEGT. V dropped 2 bases and J dropped 1 base, with 11 bases sitting between them. This CDR3 is built from 15 residues. CDR3 nucleotides: TGTGCCAGCAGTGAAATGTGGGCCGCGAACACTGAAGCTTTCTTT. Translated: CASSEMWAANTEAFF.

This clonotype has a count of ten or more. V gene TRBV7-8 combines with J gene TRBJ1-5; D unresolved. CDR1 is SGHVS, CDR2 FQNEAQ, per germline. With 1 base removed from V and 1 base from J, the gap between germline ends came to 8 bases. The CDR3 loop spans 15 amino acids. CDR3 loop: CASSLGSWSNQPQHF. DNA of the CDR3: TGTGCCAGCAGCTTAGGGTCATGGAGCAATCAGCCCCAGCATTTT.

The rearrangement links TRBV29-1 to TRBJ2-1; unclear D gene. Deletions cut 4 bases from V and 6 bases from J, with 7 bases between. The germline V gene encodes CDR1 SQVTM and CDR2 ANQGSEA. This CDR3 contains 11 residues. In nucleotides, the CDR3 is TGCAGCGTTGTCCACTTCAATGAGCAGTTCTTC. It yields the protein CSVVHFNEQFF.

This chain connects TRBV6-2 or TRBV6-3 to TRBJ2-2; 8 bases line up with TRBD2. This CDR3 is 18 amino acids long. From germline, CDR1 is MNHEY and CDR2 SVGEGT. V shed 2 bases, J shed 4 bases, and the junction held 12 bases outside the gene matches. CDR3: CASSYQNPGLGGTGELFF. CDR3 sequence (DNA): TGTGCCAGCAGTTACCAGAATCCGGGACTAGGAGGCACCGGGGAGCTGTTTTTT.

The chain uses TRBV19 and TRBJ1-4; D unclear. Trimming removed 7 bases at V and 5 bases at J, with 11 bases between. From germline, CDR1 is LNHDA and CDR2 SQIVND (reference sequence). The CDR3 covers 13 residues. The CDR3 region is CASTRGLNEKLFF. The CDR3 nucleotides read TGTGCCAGTACTAGAGGGCTGAATGAAAAACTGTTTTTT. The complete variable domain, with remaining parts taken from reference TRBV19 and TRBJ1-4, reads DGGITQSPKYLFRKEGQNVTLSCEQNLNHDAMYWYRQDPGQGLRLIYYSQIVNDFQKGDIAEGYSVSREKKESFPLTVTSAQKNPTAFYLCASTRGLNEKLFFGSGTQLSVL.

This chain uses TRBV28 with TRBJ2-7; TRBD1 matches at 7 bases. J was trimmed by 3 bases and V by 6 bases; bases with no gene match: 5. Germline assignment: CDR1 MDHEN and CDR2 SYDVKM. This CDR3 spans 13 amino acids. The CDR3 DNA follows: TGTGCCAGCAGCCGATGGGACAGCTACGAGCAGTACTTC. Encoded protein: CASSRWDSYEQYF.

This clonotype was counted a few times. This sequence joins TRBV5-4 and TRBJ2-5; TRBD2 matches 12 bases. The CDR3 covers 15 residues. The germline gives CDR1 SGHNT, CDR2 YYREEE (reference sequence). The V segment lost 1 base and the J segment 5 bases; nucleotides outside the gene matches: 3. The CDR3 DNA follows: TGTGCCAGCAGCTTGCTAGCGGGGGGGTGGGAGACCCAGTACTTC. This encodes CASSLLAGGWETQYF.

The rearrangement joins TRBV6-8 to TRBJ1-5, with D possibly being TRBD1 (5 bases). V lost 6 bases, J lost 1 base, and 13 bases lay in between. The CDR3 contains 15 residues. Germline CDR1 and CDR2: MNHGY and SAAAGT. CDR3 residues: CASSQQQGSNQPQHF. The CDR3 DNA follows: TGTGCCAGCAGCCAACAGCAGGGAAGCAATCAGCCCCAGCATTTT.

This clonotype has a handful of counts. V usage is TRBV12-3 or TRBV12-4 and J usage is TRBJ2-3; D is undetermined. V was clipped by 6 bases and J by 4 bases, with 11 bases between them. The CDR3 loop spans 13 amino acids. CDR3 amino acids: CASRTGVSDTQYF. CDR3 in DNA: TGTGCCAGCAGGACTGGGGTCTCAGATACGCAGTATTTT.

This clonotype was observed a few times. J is TRBJ1-1 and V is TRBV5-5; unclear D gene. Trimming took off 3 bases at V and 1 base at J, with 10 bases between the two ends. The CDR3 totals 14 residues. Germline V gene lookup returns CDR1 SGHKS and CDR2 YYEKEE (reference sequence). This CDR3 is CASSWEEGNTEAFF. As DNA, the CDR3 is TGTGCCAGCAGCTGGGAAGAGGGGAACACTGAAGCTTTCTTT.

Regarding this clonotype: Mismatch with germline at one junction end may stem from a read error. The chain has TRBV4-1 and TRBJ1-4; weak D call: TRBD1 (5 bases). Germline values: CDR1 MGHRA, CDR2 YSYEKL. There are 17 residues in the CDR3. CDR3 coding DNA: TGCGCCAGCAGCCAAGAACCGTACGGGACTACTACTGAAAAACTGTTTTTT. It yields the protein CASSQEPYGTTTEKLFF.

CDR3 nucleotide sequence: TGTGCCAGCAGTTTGGGGGTACGATACGGCTACACCTTC. It encodes CASSLGVRYGYTF. This chain links TRBV27 with TRBJ1-2; TRBD1 might be the D (5 bases). The V end lost 3 bases, the J end lost 8 bases, and 13 bases lay between the germline ends. The V gene's germline CDR1 is MNHEY and CDR2 SMNVEV (reference sequence). The CDR3 consists of 13 residues.

The J gene is TRBJ1-1, the V gene TRBV29-1, with D perhaps matching TRBD1 (5 bases). There are 13 residues in the CDR3. The V and J ends lost 7 bases and 0 bases respectively, with 12 bases between them. CDR1 and CDR2 from the germline V gene are SQVTM and ANQGSEA. CDR3 nucleotide sequence: TGCAGCGGGGGCCGGACAATGAACACTGAAGCTTTCTTT. Translating it yields CSGGRTMNTEAFF.